A single sample gave rise to the 3 T cell receptor beta chains below, sequenced in a study of beta chain features in type 1 diabetes. Isolated RNA was reverse transcribed in full, so expressed TCRB transcripts were sequenced. Measured with immunoSEQ multiplex PCR; TCRdb has only the in-frame clones, and not every one. The sample records about 350,000 clones, less than 20% being singletons. Sequenced: naive CD4+ T cells from blood. All receptors derive from a woman aged 18-29 years in good health.

The V gene is TRBV27, the J gene TRBJ1-6; D is ambiguous. The V gene's germline CDR1 is MNHEY and CDR2 SMNVEV (reference sequence). The CDR3 contains 16 residues. The germline V and J ends were trimmed by 7 bases and 5 bases, with 18 bases remaining between them. The CDR3 reads CASTLWAYPNNSPLHF. The CDR3 DNA follows: TGTGCCAGCACCCTTTGGGCATACCCGAATAATTCACCCCTCCACTTT.

The chain links TRBV7-2 to TRBJ1-2; TRBD1 aligns across 9 bases. The V segment lost 5 bases and the J segment 8 bases; nucleotides outside the gene matches: 6. Germline V lookup: CDR1 SGHTA, CDR2 FQGNSA. This CDR3 is 13 amino acids long. In nucleotides, the CDR3 is TGTGCCAGCAGCCTGCGACAGGGGGAAGGCTACACCTTC. Amino acid sequence: CASSLRQGEGYTF.

The DNA for the CDR3 is TGTGCCAGCGGAGACAGGGGAGGCGGCAATCAGCCCCAGCATTTT. It translates to CASGDRGGGNQPQHF. The genes are TRBV2 and TRBJ1-5, with 8 bases aligning to TRBD1. This CDR3 is 15 amino acids long. Looked up from germline, CDR1 is SNHLY and CDR2 is FYNNEI. V dropped 8 bases and J dropped 2; count of bases not matched to a gene: 8.